Below, one TCR beta chain is given with its context. Its target antigen remains unknown. There are no base qualities to consult, and no much larger clone falls within one base. The junction shows trimming of 0 bases on V and 7 bases on J, plus 13 bases between the germline ends. From the cysteine through the phenylalanine, the CDR3 covers 14 amino acids. CDR3 DNA is the only sequence kept; it has 42 bases, read in frame from the first base. Reading the germline V gene (reference sequence) gives CDR1 LGHDT and CDR2 YNNKEL. The data stem from a study of T cell responses to AZD1222 COVID-19 vaccine (dated by TCRdb to the early 2020s). Background on the whole study: TCR sequencing covered fewer than 250 trial participants: nearly 210 given two doses of AZD1222 and about 26 given two doses of MenACWY control vaccine. Trial participants were enrolled by age into 18-55, 56-69 and 70-plus year subgroups, with around 150, 28 and 57 TCR-sequenced participants respectively. What the study reported, not specific to this receptor: Conclusions about previously exposed vaccinees were limited because only a handful of AZD1222 recipients were SARS-CoV-2 seropositive at baseline. Most participants were white British and females outnumbered males, and the authors suggested that clonal diversity may have been underestimated. After two AZD1222 doses, both the breadth and the depth of spike-specific TCRs were significantly higher than at day 0 and than in MenACWY recipients. In the small 56-69-year group, the increase in depth fell short of significance, most likely because of low power. The vaccine-associated CD4 TCRs covered the entire spike protein, and the dominant responses fell in regions 160-218 and 743-854. Reportedly, close to half of the unique spike-specific TCRs recognized epitopes lying outside the regions that are mutated in the B.1.351 and B.1.1.7 variants. Because no day 14 peak-response samples were available, the repertoires could be characterized only after the peak T cell response.

The CDR3 regions of human TCRbeta chains were analyzed by immunosequencing. As for the authors' bioinformatics: TCRs in the repertoires were compared against a reference library of SARS-CoV-2-specific TCRs that had been generated with the MIRA antigen-specificity platform. Breadth was defined as the fraction of unique TCRs that were SARS-CoV-2-associated, and depth was defined as the fraction of total T cells that were SARS-CoV-2-associated. Using the MIRA data, each spike-specific TCR was mapped to the spike region that the TCR reacts to and placed in a CD4 or CD8 class. Log10-transformed breadth and depth values were compared by one-way ANOVA with Sidak's multiple comparisons tests. Held by TCRdb, this immuneACCESS table contains in-frame sequences only and omits some clones. Under half of the omission traces to an unresolved V gene where checked; the cause of the rest is unknown. V, J and clone size derive from that table, while D and trimming were established from the DNA sequence. The sample table records 50,000 to 70,000 clones; more than 80% of these occur just once. In total, the top ten clones hold roughly a fifth of the sample.

Per the publication, the time point label means: baseline before first vaccination. The sample's treatment or condition label is to be understood as: meningococcal conjugate vaccine given as trial control. Samples from vaccinated people were obtained from the UK trials COV001 and COV002, which included a single-blind randomized controlled phase 2/3 trial of AZD1222 (ChAdOx1 nCoV-19) in healthy adults. For TCRbeta chain sequencing, PBMC samples were collected from trial participants at day 0 and at day 28 after the second dose. This chain is built from TRBV3-1 (or the pseudogene TRBV3-2) and TRBJ2-7; TRBD2 might be the D gene, on 5 matching bases. The clonotype was recovered from an adult in good health. The sample here was peripheral blood, taken on day 0 of MenACWY control vaccination. The bases read TGTGCCAGCAGCCAAGACTACACCCGGGGTGAGCAGTACTTC. Its protein is CASSQDYTRGEQYF.